The next 26 T cell receptor beta chains were all read from a single sample in a study of neurological immune-mediated disorders. The time point denotes: technical triplicate 2. In TCRdb, the 5' RACE reads were re-called with MiXCR into one record per CDR3 protein. Of about 59,000 distinct CDR3 sequences in the sample, around 24% were seen once. The sequenced material came from PBMCs. These TCRs come from a man in his 60s with HTLV-1-associated myelopathy (HAM/TSP).

This rearrangement joins TRBV5-1 to TRBJ2-1; 9 nucleotides align to TRBD2. V lost 4 bases and J lost 4; bases outside the gene matches: 9. The CDR3 is 16 residues long. The V gene's germline CDR1 is SGHRS and CDR2 YFSETQ. CDR3 nucleotide sequence: TGCGCCAGCAGCCGCGAGCCTAGCGGGAAATACAATGAGCAGTTCTTC. It encodes CASSREPSGKYNEQFF.

This clonotype was detected a few times. The chain carries TRBV20-1 and TRBJ2-7; TRBD2 matches 12 bases. V was pared by 8 bases and J by 3 bases, with 14 bases of the junction left unmatched. This CDR3 spans 16 amino acids. Germline CDR1 reads DFQATT; CDR2 reads SNEGSKA (reference sequence). The CDR3 loop is CSTRLAGDGGGYEQYF. The DNA for the CDR3 is TGCAGTACACGACTAGCGGGAGATGGAGGGGGCTACGAGCAGTACTTC.

This clonotype was detected ten times or more. The rearrangement links TRBV12-3 or TRBV12-4 to TRBJ1-2; no reliable D call. This CDR3 has 13 amino acids. With 4 bases removed from V and 7 bases from J, the gap between germline ends came to 13 bases. This CDR3 is CASSSDGGIGYTF. CDR3 nucleotides: TGTGCCAGCAGTTCCGATGGAGGTATTGGCTACACCTTC.

The chain couples TRBV2 to TRBJ2-1; a weak D match, TRBD2 (5 bases). Germline loops: CDR1 SNHLY, CDR2 FYNNEI. V was trimmed by 2 bases and J by 11 bases, leaving 7 bases between them. This CDR3 has 11 amino acids. The CDR3 region is CASSELAQQFF. The CDR3 DNA reads TGTGCCAGCAGTGAACTAGCCCAGCAGTTCTTC.

This clonotype was seen many times. The V call is TRBV7-9, the J call TRBJ2-3; 8 nucleotides line up with TRBD2. Trimming at V came to 5 bases and at J to 6 bases, leaving 16 bases not matched to a gene. Germline-derived CDR1 and CDR2 are SEHNR and FQNEAQ (reference sequence). The CDR3 spans 17 residues. The chain's CDR3 is CASSPHIAGRALDTQYF. The CDR3, as DNA: TGTGCCAGCAGCCCTCACATCGCCGGGAGGGCCTTGGATACGCAGTATTTT. Based on the CDR3 plus reference TRBV7-9 and TRBJ2-3, the full variable domain is DTGVSQNPRHKITKRGQNVTFRCDPISEHNRLYWYRQTLGQGPEFLTYFQNEAQLEKSRLLSDRFSAERPKGSFSTLEIQRTEQGDSAMYLCASSPHIAGRALDTQYFGPGTRLTVL.

This clonotype has more than one count but fewer than ten. The chain links TRBV5-1 to TRBJ2-2, with a weak D call TRBD2 (5 bases). The CDR3 length is 14 residues. V lost 6 bases and J lost 0, with 9 bases in between. Germline V gives CDR1 SGHRS, CDR2 YFSETQ. DNA of the CDR3: TGCGCCAGCACCGAGCGGTCGAACACCGGGGAGCTGTTTTTT. It is translated as CASTERSNTGELFF.

The V gene is TRBV2, the J gene TRBJ2-6; TRBD2 might be the D (5 bases). V lost 6 bases and J lost 2, with 11 bases in between. This CDR3 has 15 residues. Per germline, CDR1 SNHLY and CDR2 FYNNEI. In DNA, the CDR3 is TGTGCCAGCAGCAACGGGGTCCCTGGGGCCAACGTCCTGACTTTC. Translating it yields CASSNGVPGANVLTF. Together with reference TRBV2 and TRBJ2-6, the CDR3 gives the full variable domain: EPEVTQTPSHQVTQMGQEVILRCVPISNHLYFYWYRQILGQKVEFLVSFYNNEISEKSEIFDDQFSVERPDGSNFTLKIRSTKLEDSAMYFCASSNGVPGANVLTFGAGSRLTVL.

This clonotype is termed medium-sized (0.01 to 0.1%). The chain has TRBV20-1 and TRBJ2-5; D gene ambiguous. The V gene lost 0 bases and the J gene lost 1 base, with 9 bases spanning the gap. Germline CDR1 is DFQATT and CDR2 is SNEGSKA (reference sequence). This CDR3 is 14 amino acids long. CDR3 DNA sequence: TGCAGTGCTAGAGATCTGGGGTTCCAAGAGACCCAGTACTTC. This codes for CSARDLGFQETQYF.

This clonotype was seen just once. This CDR3 reads CASSYSILQETQYF. The CDR3 DNA is TGTGCCAGCAGTTACTCGATACTTCAAGAGACCCAGTACTTC. The V call is TRBV6-5, the J call TRBJ2-5; no firm D call. V was cut by 0 bases and J by 2 bases, with 7 bases left in between. This CDR3 is 14 amino acids long. From germline, CDR1 is MNHEY and CDR2 SVGAGI.

V is TRBV20-1 and J is TRBJ1-5; a possible D gene is TRBD1 (6 bases). V lost 6 bases and J 7 bases, leaving 19 bases between the germline ends. Germline lookup yields CDR1 DFQATT and CDR2 SNEGSKA (reference sequence). The CDR3 is 14 amino acids. CDR3 amino acids: CSAPKGGVDQPQHF. Here the CDR3 DNA reads TGCAGTGCCCCGAAGGGGGGGGTTGACCAGCCCCAGCATTTT.

This clonotype was seen at least ten times. The chain combines TRBV7-8 with TRBJ2-1; a possible D gene is TRBD1 (6 bases). Trimming took 3 bases from V and 3 from J, leaving 12 bases between them. The CDR3 loop spans 15 amino acids. CDR1 and CDR2 (germline): SGHVS, FQNEAQ. The CDR3 reads CASSFVKGVYNEQFF. CDR3 DNA: TGTGCCAGCAGCTTCGTAAAGGGGGTCTACAATGAGCAGTTCTTC.

The chain employs TRBV3-1 and TRBJ1-1, with 8 positions matching TRBD1. V was pared by 3 bases and J by 2 bases, with 8 bases of the junction left unmatched. Germline V gene lookup returns CDR1 LGHDT and CDR2 YNNKEL (reference sequence). The CDR3 consists of 16 residues. Written as DNA, the CDR3 is TGTGCCAGCAGCCAGAGGTACGGACAGGGAAACACTGAAGCTTTCTTT. It translates to CASSQRYGQGNTEAFF.

This clonotype has ten or more counts. This sequence joins TRBV29-1 and TRBJ1-1, with 7 bases identical to TRBD1. The V segment lost 6 bases and the J segment 10 bases; nucleotides outside the gene matches: 14. Per germline, CDR1 SQVTM and CDR2 ANQGSEA. This CDR3 comprises 13 residues. CDR3 residues: CSVAEQGLRIAFF. The DNA of the CDR3 is TGCAGCGTGGCGGAACAGGGGCTGAGGATAGCTTTCTTT.

This CDR3 reads CASSRHRGISYNEQFF. The CDR3 coding sequence is TGCGCCAGCAGCCGGCACAGGGGAATCTCCTACAATGAGCAGTTCTTC. V usage is TRBV4-1 and J usage is TRBJ2-1, with TRBD1 matching over 7 bases. Trimming at V came to 4 bases and at J to 0 bases, leaving 6 bases not matched to a gene. The CDR3 covers 16 residues. Germline V CDR1 and CDR2: MGHRA, YSYEKL.

In its sample, this clonotype was seen many times. The V call is TRBV4-1, the J call TRBJ2-7; 10 bases match TRBD2. Per germline, CDR1 MGHRA and CDR2 YSYEKL. The ends lost 4 bases at V and 5 bases at J; junction bases unmatched: 8. The CDR3 loop spans 15 amino acids. CDR3 sequence reads: CASSPLSGRFNEQYF. In DNA, the CDR3 is TGCGCCAGCAGCCCGCTTAGCGGGAGGTTTAACGAGCAGTACTTC.

This clonotype came up many times. The chain recombines TRBV9 with TRBJ2-5, with TRBD2 matching over 9 bases. Germline V CDR1 and CDR2: SGDLS, YYNGEE. The CDR3 consists of 14 residues. Trimming cost V 2 bases and J 5 bases; bases outside gene matches: 4. The CDR3 DNA reads TGTGCCAGCAGCGTTAGCGGGAGAACGGAGACCCAGTACTTC. This gives the protein CASSVSGRTETQYF.

In this sample, this clonotype turned up many times. The chain has TRBV7-8 and TRBJ1-1, with D perhaps TRBD1 (5 bases). V was trimmed by 3 bases and J by 4 bases, leaving 12 bases between them. Germline V gene lookup returns CDR1 SGHVS and CDR2 FQNEAQ. This CDR3 comprises 14 residues. This chain's CDR3 is CASSFPGFSTEAFF. As DNA, the CDR3 is TGTGCCAGCAGCTTTCCAGGGTTTAGCACTGAAGCTTTCTTT.

This clonotype was detected ten times or more. V and J are TRBV28 and TRBJ1-2; D may be TRBD1 (5 bases). The CDR3 is 15 residues long. Germline-derived CDR1 and CDR2 are MDHEN and SYDVKM. The V and J ends lost 4 bases and 4 bases respectively, with 16 bases between them. CDR3 DNA sequence: TGTGCCAGCAGTTCCCTAGAGGGACTTAGCTATGGCTACACCTTC. Amino acids: CASSSLEGLSYGYTF.

This clonotype appeared many times. This rearrangement joins TRBV27 to TRBJ2-1; D not resolved. The V end was cut by 0 bases, the J end by 9 bases, with 15 bases between. Germline V gene lookup returns CDR1 MNHEY and CDR2 SMNVEV (reference sequence). This CDR3 comprises 15 residues. The CDR3 sequence is CASSLSGAGPLEQFF. The CDR3 nucleotides are TGTGCCAGCAGTTTATCGGGTGCCGGACCGCTTGAGCAGTTCTTC.

This chain connects TRBV5-1 to TRBJ1-2, with 11 bases lining up with TRBD1. The germline V gene has CDR1 SGHRS and CDR2 YFSETQ. The V segment lost 4 bases and the J segment 7 bases; nucleotides outside the gene matches: 12. The CDR3 is made up of 16 amino acids. DNA of the CDR3: TGCGCCAGCAGCCCCTCTGGACAGGGGGCTTCAGTTGGCTACACCTTC. Encoded protein: CASSPSGQGASVGYTF.

The rearrangement links TRBV11-2 to TRBJ2-7; 8 nucleotides line up with TRBD1. The J segment lost 1 base and the V segment lost 4 bases, leaving 6 bases of the junction unmatched. This CDR3 is 15 amino acids long. Germline V CDR1 and CDR2: SGHAT, FQNNGV. The CDR3 protein is CASSWDRKTSYEQYF. CDR3 nucleotide sequence: TGTGCCAGCAGCTGGGACAGGAAAACTTCCTACGAGCAGTACTTC.

There are many counts of this clonotype. The junction departs from germline at one end; a sequencing error may be responsible. This chain joins TRBV7-2 and TRBJ2-4; D not certain. The CDR3 contains 11 residues. The germline V gene has CDR1 SGHTA and CDR2 FQGNSA. This chain's CDR3 is CASSPDIVPSF. The CDR3 bases are TGTGCCAGCAGCCCCGACATTGTGCCGTCCTTC. Complete variable domain (other parts from reference TRBV7-2 and TRBJ2-4): GAGVSQSPSNKVTEKGKDVELRCDPISGHTALYWYRQSLGQGLEFLIYFQGNSAPDKSGLPSDRFSAERTGGSVSTLTIQRTQQEDSAVYLCASSPDIVPSFGAGTRLSVL.

This clonotype has ten or more counts. J is TRBJ2-1 and V is TRBV5-1; D ambiguous. Deletions cut 1 base from V and 6 bases from J, with 17 bases between. The CDR3 is 16 amino acids. The germline V gene encodes CDR1 SGHRS and CDR2 YFSETQ. DNA for the CDR3: TGCGCCAGCAGCTTGTGGACCGCGACGTCGGGCAATGAGCAGTTCTTC. This encodes CASSLWTATSGNEQFF. Supplemented by reference TRBV5-1 and TRBJ2-1, the full variable domain reads KAGVTQTPRYLIKTRGQQVTLSCSPISGHRSVSWYQQTPGQGLQFLFEYFSETQRNKGNFPGRFSGRQFSNSRSEMNVSTLELGDSALYLCASSLWTATSGNEQFFGPGTRLTVL.

In this sample, this clonotype turned up many times. The CDR3 protein is CASSEGYEQYF. In nucleotides, the CDR3 is TGCGCCAGCAGTGAGGGATACGAGCAGTACTTC. This chain links TRBV10-2 with TRBJ2-7; D is unclear. The germline V and J ends were trimmed by 2 bases and 4 bases, with 3 bases remaining between them. The CDR3 has 11 amino acids. Germline V gives CDR1 WSHSY, CDR2 SAAADI.

This clonotype was seen many times. This chain links TRBV2 with TRBJ2-1; no reliable D call. Germline V gene data show CDR1 as SNHLY and CDR2 as FYNNEI. The length of the CDR3 is 13 residues. V lost 4 bases and J lost 5, with 9 bases in between. This CDR3 is CASSVSRDNEQFF. CDR3 bases: TGTGCCAGCAGTGTGAGTCGGGACAATGAGCAGTTCTTC.

This clonotype was seen repeatedly, ten times or more. The chain combines TRBV5-1 with TRBJ1-6; the D is unclear. The germline CDR1 and CDR2 sequences are SGHRS and YFSETQ. Deletions cut 0 bases from V and 9 bases from J, with 13 bases between. This CDR3 has 15 residues. This chain's CDR3 is CASSLAEPGGSPLHF. Here the CDR3 DNA reads TGCGCCAGCAGCTTGGCCGAACCGGGAGGTTCACCCCTCCACTTT.